This TCR beta chain appears in the sequencing data of a study of blood T cell repertoires in COVID-19. Turning to the study itself: Specimens from acute and convalescent COVID-19 originated in the United States, Italy and Spain.

The CDR3 runs 17 residues. From germline, CDR1 is SGHVS and CDR2 FNYEAQ. V trimming: 4 bases; J trimming: 7 bases; junction bases outside the gene matches: 14. The assay was immunoSEQ multiplex PCR, and TCRdb's table has in-frame clones only and misses some. The table lists about 260,000 clones, about 87% of them singletons. This receptor was obtained from a woman aged 55 to 70 with COVID-19, enrolled during active disease. Sequencing input: peripheral blood. The V gene is TRBV7-6, the J gene TRBJ2-2, with TRBD2 identical over 8 bases. This CDR3 is CASSSPPGGGLSGELFF. DNA for the CDR3: TGTGCCAGCAGCTCCCCCCCAGGCGGGGGGCTTAGCGGGGAGCTGTTTTTT.